This record looks at one T cell receptor beta chain sequence and its context. There are 16 residues in the CDR3. The V gene lost 1 base and the J gene lost 7 bases, with 17 bases spanning the gap. CDR1 is SGHTA and CDR2 is FQGNSA in the germline V gene. These data come from a study of blood T cell repertoires in COVID-19. Study-level information: COVID-19 samples collected from the United States, Italy and Spain covered acute and convalescent phases. From T cells, B-cell-depleted T cells, or PBMCs came the material, which was cDNA or gDNA.

Original processing methods: Estimated nucleated cell counts came from reference gene primer amplification. Sequencing used immunoSEQ multiplex PCR; TCRdb keeps in-frame clones, though not all of them. Clone size and V and J calls were adopted from that table, with D and trimming inferred from the DNA. The data contain roughly 220,000 clones, around 83% of them seen just once; the ten biggest clones take up 8% to 10%. This chain joins TRBV7-2 and TRBJ1-5; D might be TRBD1 (5 bases). Sequencing was performed on peripheral blood. This receptor was identified in an elderly woman with COVID-19, enrolled during active disease. The CDR3 sequence is CASSLEVVGYRQPQHF. Written as DNA, the CDR3 is TGTGCCAGCAGCTTAGAGGTTGTTGGGTACAGGCAGCCCCAGCATTTT. Using reference TRBV7-2 and TRBJ1-5 for the parts outside the CDR3, the full variable domain is GAGVSQSPSNKVTEKGKDVELRCDPISGHTALYWYRQSLGQGLEFLIYFQGNSAPDKSGLPSDRFSAERTGGSVSTLTIQRTQQEDSAVYLCASSLEVVGYRQPQHFGDGTRLSIL.